The rows below give T cell receptor beta chains drawn from one sample of a study of shared clonotypes between healthy human individuals. Sequencing used immunoSEQ multiplex PCR; TCRdb keeps in-frame clones, though not all of them. Among under 2,000,000 clones listed, over 85% were seen once. Input material: naive CD8+ T cells sorted from blood. Receptors originate from a young man in good health. The CDR3 runs from the conserved cysteine through the conserved F or W. Fields, in order: V gene, J gene, clone size, D gene, CDR3 protein, CDR3 DNA. D genes are given only for firm matches. Some rows have no size entry. The others give once, few or many, or a class for an expanded clone.

TRBV5-1	TRBJ2-5	.	.	CASRRKESGIQETQYF	TGCGCCAGCAGAAGGAAGGAGTCGGGAATACAAGAGACCCAGTACTTC
TRBV4-1	TRBJ2-7	.	.	CASSHIGGYEQYF	TGCGCCAGCAGCCACATTGGCGGCTACGAGCAGTACTTC
TRBV9	TRBJ1-5	.	.	CASSVDGGSNQPQHF	TGTGCCAGCAGCGTAGACGGCGGCAGCAATCAGCCCCAGCATTTT
TRBV4-1	TRBJ2-3	.	.	CASSQDIYTDTQYF	TGCGCCAGCAGCCAAGACATCTACACAGATACGCAGTATTTT
TRBV7-2	TRBJ2-3	.	TRBD2	CASSLRASGEGTDDTQYF	TGTGCCAGCAGCCTACGGGCTAGCGGGGAGGGGACCGACGATACGCAGTATTTT
TRBV6-1	TRBJ2-5	.	.	CASSDEWGGVEETQYF	TGTGCCAGCAGTGATGAGTGGGGGGGCGTTGAGGAGACCCAGTACTTC
TRBV5-4	TRBJ1-2	.	.	CASSLGGGALRNGYTF	TGTGCCAGCAGCTTAGGAGGGGGAGCCCTCCGCAATGGCTACACCTTC
TRBV29-1	TRBJ2-7	.	.	CSALANEQYF	TGCAGCGCCCTAGCGAACGAGCAGTACTTC
TRBV5-5	TRBJ2-7	.	TRBD2	CASSLVALAGGISYEQYF	TGTGCCAGCAGCTTGGTGGCGCTAGCGGGGGGCATCTCCTACGAGCAGTACTTC
TRBV6-5	TRBJ2-5	.	TRBD2	CASSYLPRGGQETQYF	TGTGCCAGCAGTTACCTTCCTCGGGGGGGACAAGAGACCCAGTACTTC
TRBV15	TRBJ2-2	.	.	CATSRDRSPSDTGELFF	TGTGCCACCAGCAGAGATAGGTCTCCTTCCGACACCGGGGAGCTGTTTTTT
TRBV11-2	TRBJ1-1	.	TRBD1	CASSITPGGTNTEAFF	TGTGCCAGCAGCATTACCCCAGGGGGCACGAACACTGAAGCTTTCTTT
TRBV11-2	TRBJ2-7	.	.	CASSLAWQGYEQYF	TGTGCCAGCAGCTTAGCTTGGCAGGGCTACGAGCAGTACTTC
TRBV9	TRBJ2-3	.	.	CASTRRYGSTDTQYF	TGTGCCAGCACGCGACGTTACGGTAGCACAGATACGCAGTATTTT
TRBV5-3	TRBJ2-1	.	TRBD1	CARSLWADRESFLSSYNEQFF	TGTGCCAGAAGCTTGTGGGCTGACAGGGAGAGCTTTCTATCCTCCTACAATGAGCAGTTCTTC
TRBV5-1	TRBJ2-3	.	TRBD2	CASSLSSGGVTDTQYF	TGCGCCAGCAGCTTGTCTAGCGGGGGTGTAACAGATACGCAGTATTTT
TRBV11-2	TRBJ2-7	.	.	CASSLDAGAGYEQYF	TGTGCCAGCAGCTTAGATGCAGGGGCCGGCTACGAGCAGTACTTC
TRBV5-1	TRBJ2-7	.	TRBD1	CASSHRGASYEQYF	TGCGCCAGCAGCCACAGGGGGGCCTCCTACGAGCAGTACTTC
TRBV6-1	TRBJ2-7	.	.	CASSEWGAIGSYEQYF	TGTGCCAGCAGTGAGTGGGGGGCTATCGGCTCCTACGAGCAGTACTTC
TRBV19	TRBJ1-5	.	.	CASSIDMDRTPGDQPQHF	TGTGCCAGTAGTATAGACATGGACCGGACCCCGGGGGATCAGCCCCAGCATTTT
TRBV2	TRBJ2-1	.	TRBD2	CASSEAAGTSGYNEQFF	TGTGCCAGCAGTGAAGCTGCCGGGACTAGCGGTTACAATGAGCAGTTCTTC
TRBV2	TRBJ1-4	once	.	CASSEMTGINEKLFF	TGTGCCAGCAGTGAAATGACAGGCATTAATGAAAAACTGTTTTTT
TRBV7-6	TRBJ2-2	.	.	CASSLAYGAGTGELFF	TGTGCCAGCAGCTTAGCGTATGGGGCCGGCACCGGGGAGCTGTTTTTT
TRBV30	TRBJ2-7	.	TRBD2	CAWNSGGTYEQYF	TGTGCCTGGAACAGCGGGGGGACCTACGAGCAGTACTTC
TRBV6-1	TRBJ2-7	.	TRBD2	CASSPGLGDYEQYF	TGTGCCAGCAGCCCGGGACTAGGAGACTACGAGCAGTACTTC
TRBV5-6	TRBJ2-3	.	TRBD1	CASSTDRGWSTDTQYF	TGTGCCAGCAGCACCGACAGGGGGTGGAGCACAGATACGCAGTATTTT
TRBV30	TRBJ1-2	.	TRBD1	CAWSTGTAYGYTF	TGTGCCTGGAGTACAGGGACAGCGTATGGCTACACCTTC
TRBV27	TRBJ2-1	.	TRBD2	CASSSSAGEKYNEQFF	TGTGCCAGCAGTTCTTCAGCGGGGGAGAAGTACAATGAGCAGTTCTTC
TRBV28	TRBJ2-1	once	TRBD1	CASSLGQGETYNEQFF	TGTGCCAGCAGTTTGGGACAGGGCGAGACCTACAATGAGCAGTTCTTC
TRBV5-4	TRBJ2-2	.	TRBD2	CASSLGSGRNTGELFF	TGTGCCAGCAGCTTGGGCAGCGGGAGGAACACCGGGGAGCTGTTTTTT
TRBV4-1	TRBJ2-3	.	.	CASSQVEVLTDTQYF	TGCGCCAGCAGCCAAGTCGAGGTCCTCACAGATACGCAGTATTTT
TRBV9	TRBJ1-1	.	.	CASSVDWGMNTEAFF	TGTGCCAGCAGCGTAGATTGGGGGATGAACACTGAAGCTTTCTTT
TRBV30	TRBJ2-5	.	TRBD2	CAWTGLAAPGEAQYF	TGTGCCTGGACGGGACTAGCGGCCCCAGGGGAGGCCCAGTACTTC
TRBV10-2	TRBJ1-1	.	.	CASSELRTEAFF	TGCGCCAGCAGTGAGTTAAGGACTGAAGCTTTCTTT
TRBV7-9	TRBJ2-5	once	TRBD2	CASSFLGLADQETQYF	TGTGCCAGCAGCTTTCTTGGTCTAGCGGACCAAGAGACCCAGTACTTC
TRBV5-5	TRBJ1-2	.	.	CASSLDPRVHYGYTF	TGTGCCAGCAGCTTGGACCCCAGGGTCCACTATGGCTACACCTTC
TRBV19	TRBJ1-1	.	TRBD1	CASSTLQGIVTEAFF	TGTGCCAGTAGTACCCTACAGGGGATCGTGACTGAAGCTTTCTTT
TRBV4-2	TRBJ2-3	.	.	CASSQDGGTDTQYF	TGTGCCAGCAGCCAGGACGGGGGCACAGATACGCAGTATTTT
TRBV7-9	TRBJ2-1	.	TRBD2	CASSSGLAGGLGNEQFF	TGTGCCAGCAGCTCAGGACTAGCGGGAGGGCTGGGGAATGAGCAGTTCTTC
TRBV19	TRBJ1-1	once	.	CASGRSEAFF	TGTGCCAGTGGAAGATCTGAAGCTTTCTTT
TRBV5-1	TRBJ2-6	.	.	CASRTTGSGGANVLTF	TGCGCCAGCAGAACCACAGGGAGCGGTGGGGCCAACGTCCTGACTTTC
TRBV13	TRBJ2-1	.	TRBD2	CASSLRAMREGSSYNEQFF	TGTGCCAGCAGCTTAAGGGCTATGCGGGAGGGGAGCTCCTACAATGAGCAGTTCTTC
TRBV18	TRBJ2-7	.	TRBD1	CASSPDRNYEQYF	TGTGCCAGCTCACCGGACAGGAATTACGAGCAGTACTTC
TRBV4-1	TRBJ2-7	.	TRBD2	CASSQEPAGNYEQYF	TGCGCCAGCAGCCAAGAGCCAGCGGGGAACTACGAGCAGTACTTC
TRBV5-4	TRBJ2-1	.	.	CASSLGVNEQFF	TGTGCCAGCAGCTTGGGCGTGAATGAGCAGTTCTTC
TRBV13	TRBJ1-2	.	.	CASSLESAGRTYGYTF	TGTGCCAGCAGCTTAGAGTCCGCGGGAAGGACCTATGGCTACACCTTC
TRBV9	TRBJ2-1	.	TRBD2	CASSAGHLAGGQYDEQFF	TGTGCCAGCAGCGCTGGACATCTTGCGGGGGGGCAGTATGATGAGCAGTTCTTC
TRBV25-1	TRBJ1-6	.	.	CASSEFGGASPLHF	TGTGCCAGCAGTGAATTCGGGGGGGCTTCACCCCTCCACTTT